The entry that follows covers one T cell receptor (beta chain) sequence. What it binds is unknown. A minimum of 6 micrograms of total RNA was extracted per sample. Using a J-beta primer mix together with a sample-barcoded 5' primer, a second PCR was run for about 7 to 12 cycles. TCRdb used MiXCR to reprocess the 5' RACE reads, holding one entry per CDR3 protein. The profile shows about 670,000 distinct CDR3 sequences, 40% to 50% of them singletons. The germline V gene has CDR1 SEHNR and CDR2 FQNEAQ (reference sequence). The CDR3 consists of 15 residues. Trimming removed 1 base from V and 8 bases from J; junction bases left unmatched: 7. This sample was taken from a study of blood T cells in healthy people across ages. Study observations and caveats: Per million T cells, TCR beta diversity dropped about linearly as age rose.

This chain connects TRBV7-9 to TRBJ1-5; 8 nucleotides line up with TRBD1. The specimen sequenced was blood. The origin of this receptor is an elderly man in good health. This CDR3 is CASSLGDRQREPQHF. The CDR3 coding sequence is TGTGCCAGCAGCTTAGGGGACAGGCAAAGAGAGCCCCAGCATTTT.